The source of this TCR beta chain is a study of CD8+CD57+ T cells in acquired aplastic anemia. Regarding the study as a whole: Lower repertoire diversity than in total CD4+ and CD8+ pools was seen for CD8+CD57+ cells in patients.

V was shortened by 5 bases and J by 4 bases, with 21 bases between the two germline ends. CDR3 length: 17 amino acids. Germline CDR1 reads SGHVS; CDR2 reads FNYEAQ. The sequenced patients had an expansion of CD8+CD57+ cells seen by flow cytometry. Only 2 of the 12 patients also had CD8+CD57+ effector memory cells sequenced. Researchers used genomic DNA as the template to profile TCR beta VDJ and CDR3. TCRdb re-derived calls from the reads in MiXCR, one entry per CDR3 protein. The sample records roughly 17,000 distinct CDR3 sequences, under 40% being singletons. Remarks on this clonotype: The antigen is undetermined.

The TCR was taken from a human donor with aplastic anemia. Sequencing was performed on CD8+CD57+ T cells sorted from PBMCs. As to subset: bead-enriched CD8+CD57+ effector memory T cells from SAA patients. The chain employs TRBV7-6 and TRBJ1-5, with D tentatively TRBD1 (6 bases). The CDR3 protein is CASSLYERQEPNQPQHF. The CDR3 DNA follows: TGTGCCAGCAGCCTCTACGAAAGACAGGAGCCTAATCAGCCCCAGCATTTT.